The rows below give T cell receptor beta chains drawn from one sample of a study of pediatric ulcerative colitis. This table comes from immunoSEQ multiplex PCR, and its TCRdb copy is limited to in-frame clones, with some not included. The sample contains about 36,000 clones, about three quarters of which appear only once. The sequencing sample was made of gut tissue. The receptors here all came from a boy younger than 18 with moderate ulcerative colitis. Each CDR3 is given with its conserved first and last residue. D genes are given only for firm matches.

CDR3 length | D gene | J gene | V gene | CDR3 protein | CDR3 DNA
14 | . | TRBJ1-1 | TRBV28 | CASSLLKGRTEAFF | TGTGCCAGCAGTTTATTGAAGGGTCGGACTGAAGCTTTCTTT
12 | TRBD2 | TRBJ2-5 | TRBV7-9 | CASRGEGETQYF | TGTGCCAGCAGAGGGGAGGGAGAGACCCAGTACTTC
15 | . | TRBJ2-5 | TRBV10-1 | CASSDHQAHQETQYF | TGCGCCAGCAGTGATCACCAGGCCCACCAAGAGACCCAGTACTTC
14 | . | TRBJ2-3 | TRBV27 | CASSLSNYLDTQYF | TGTGCCAGCAGTTTATCGAACTATCTAGATACGCAGTATTTT
14 | . | TRBJ1-4 | TRBV5-1 | CASSLQTGNEKLFF | TGCGCCAGCAGCTTACAGACAGGAAATGAAAAACTGTTTTTT
15 | . | TRBJ1-2 | TRBV11-2 | CASSPRAGGYYGYTF | TGTGCCAGCAGCCCCCGAGCGGGAGGGTACTATGGCTACACCTTC
15 | . | TRBJ1-2 | TRBV5-1 | CASSLGEGLTYGYTF | TGCGCCAGCAGCTTGGGAGAGGGGCTGACCTATGGCTACACCTTC
12 | . | TRBJ1-2 | TRBV19 | CAGRGSTDGYTF | TGTGCCGGCCGAGGGTCAACAGATGGCTACACCTTC
11 | . | TRBJ1-2 | TRBV5-6 | CASRLNYGYTF | TGTGCCAGCAGGCTTAACTATGGCTACACCTTC
13 | . | TRBJ2-7 | TRBV28 | CASSLSGRYEQYF | TGTGCCAGCAGTTTAAGCGGACGCTACGAGCAGTACTTC
15 | . | TRBJ2-7 | TRBV19 | CASTQPSVSGYEQYF | TGTGCCAGTACTCAACCTAGCGTTTCTGGCTACGAGCAGTACTTC
14 | . | TRBJ2-1 | TRBV11-2 | CASSPILSYNEQFF | TGTGCCAGCAGCCCCATACTATCCTACAATGAGCAGTTCTTC
18 | . | TRBJ2-2 | TRBV21-1 | CASSKVVLAGASTGELFF | TGTGCCAGCAGCAAAGTTGTACTAGCGGGAGCTAGTACCGGGGAGCTGTTTTTT
15 | . | TRBJ2-7 | TRBV28 | CASTPGGTASYEQYF | TGTGCCAGCACCCCAGGGGGGACAGCATCCTACGAGCAGTACTTC
16 | . | TRBJ2-7 | TRBV7-2 | CASSPQPGLERYEQYF | TGTGCCAGCAGCCCGCAACCGGGACTCGAACGTTACGAGCAGTACTTC
18 | . | TRBJ1-5 | TRBV28 | CASSLCPGGQTVNQPQHF | TGTGCCAGCAGTTTATGCCCCGGGGGGCAGACAGTTAATCAGCCCCAGCATTTT
16 | TRBD1 | TRBJ2-2 | TRBV6-6 | CASTRGQGVQGGELFF | TGTGCCAGCACCAGGGGACAGGGGGTTCAGGGCGGGGAGCTGTTTTTT
16 | . | TRBJ1-2 | TRBV18 | CASSPTPPGGDYGYTF | TGTGCCAGCTCACCCACGCCTCCGGGAGGGGACTATGGCTACACCTTC
14 | . | TRBJ1-2 | TRBV30 | CALSTPGIRDGYTF | TGTGCCTTGAGCACTCCGGGGATTAGAGATGGCTACACCTTC
15 | . | TRBJ1-1 | TRBV6-6 | CASSPLGGEGTEAFF | TGTGCCAGCAGCCCCCTAGGCGGGGAGGGCACTGAAGCTTTCTTT
15 | . | TRBJ2-1 | TRBV19 | CASSIVVGGYNEQFF | TGTGCCAGTAGTATTGTGGTTGGGGGATACAATGAGCAGTTCTTC
15 | . | TRBJ2-5 | TRBV11-3 | CASSLVTGQIETQYF | TGTGCCAGCAGCTTAGTAACAGGGCAAATCGAGACCCAGTACTTC